The 19 T cell receptor beta chains presented below share a single source sample, sequenced in a study of tumor-infiltrating lymphocytes in primary liver carcinoma. The input was approximately 500 ng total RNA; TCR beta cDNA was made from it with a constant-region primer. For TCR beta, libraries were produced by three nested multiplex PCR rounds using slightly modified ARM-PCR. It was with TRBV1-TRBV30 forward primers and a C-beta reverse primer that the first two PCR rounds were run, at 10 cycles each. One entry per CDR3 protein results from TCRdb running MiXCR on the multiplex PCR reads. The repertoire holds approximately 190,000 distinct CDR3 sequences, with around 81% as singletons. Without any cell sorting, about 18-31 mg of bulk tissue yielded co-extracted RNA and DNA. Sequencing was done on a sample of tumor tissue from primary liver carcinoma. These TCRs come from a man aged 35-49 years with primary liver carcinoma and hepatitis B virus infection.

A remark on this clonotype: A much larger clone lies one base from this, so it may be a read error. This chain links TRBV7-3 with TRBJ2-1; 11 bases match TRBD2. The closer fit of TRBJ2-7 to the DNA end suggests the J call may be wrong. CDR1 and CDR2 from the germline V gene are SGHTA and FQGTGA. CDR3 length: 15 residues. The CDR3, as DNA: TGTGCCAGCAGCTTAAGTAGCGGGAGGGACAATGAGCAGTACTTC. Protein product: CASSLSSGRDNEQYF.

V and J are TRBV2 and TRBJ1-5; a possible D gene is TRBD1 (6 bases). The CDR3 contains 16 residues. The germline gives CDR1 SNHLY, CDR2 FYNNEI. Trimming left V 7 bases short and J 4 bases short, with 20 bases between. The DNA for the CDR3 is TGTGCCAGCAACCCTCGGACGTCAGGGGCGAATCAGCCCCAGCATTTT. It codes for CASNPRTSGANQPQHF.

Remarks on this clonotype: In this CDR3 the conserved last residue, phenylalanine or tryptophan, is missing, so a read error is likely. J is TRBJ2-3 and V is TRBV11-2; D unclear. V was pared by 10 bases and J by 4 bases, with 18 bases between. CDR3 length: 14 amino acids. The germline V gene encodes CDR1 SGHAT and CDR2 FQNNGV. The CDR3 sequence is CAISPPGRADTQYS. As DNA, the CDR3 is TGTGCCATCAGTCCCCCGGGCCGGGCAGATACGCAGTATTCT.

Comment on this clonotype: Germline is not matched at one junction end, which may reflect a read error. This chain connects TRBV4-3 to TRBJ2-1; 10 bases are a match to TRBD2. Germline V gives CDR1 LGHNA, CDR2 YSLEER. The CDR3 is made up of 16 amino acids. CDR3 sequence reads: CAISQGASGRLNEQSF. As DNA, the CDR3 is TGCGCCATCAGCCAGGGCGCTAGCGGGAGATTGAATGAGCAGTCCTTC.

On this clonotype itself: Lacking the conserved final phenylalanine or tryptophan, this CDR3 likely reflects a read error. The chain joins TRBV29-1 to TRBJ2-2, with a possible D match to TRBD1 (6 bases). The CDR3 has 15 residues. CDR1 and CDR2 (germline): SQVTM, ANQGSEA. CDR3 region: CSVGISAANAGELFL. CDR3 coding DNA: TGCAGCGTTGGGATTAGCGCGGCGAACGCAGGGGAACTGTTTCTT.

Regarding this clonotype: Germline is not matched at one junction end, which may reflect a read error. This chain uses TRBV14 with TRBJ2-1; 7 positions match TRBD2. CDR1 SGHDN and CDR2 FVKESK come from the germline V gene. The CDR3 runs 16 residues. The DNA for the CDR3 is TGTGCCAGCAGTGCCGTAGCGGGTTGGGTAAACAATGAGCGGCTCTTC. It encodes CASSAVAGWVNNERLF.

This clonotype was counted many times. V and J are TRBV5-6 and TRBJ2-1, with 8 bases aligning to TRBD2. V was clipped by 1 base and J by 3 bases; unmatched bases: 3. Germline V lookup: CDR1 SGHDT, CDR2 YYEEEE. The CDR3 has 15 residues. CDR3 DNA: TGTGCCAGCAGCTTGAAGCGGGAGTACTACAATGAGCAGTTCTTC. Translating gives CASSLKREYYNEQFF. Using reference TRBV5-6 and TRBJ2-1 for the parts outside the CDR3, the full variable domain is DAGVTQSPTHLIKTRGQQVTLRCSPKSGHDTVSWYQQALGQGPQFIFQYYEEEERQRGNFPDRFSGHQFPNYSSELNVNALLLGDSALYLCASSLKREYYNEQFFGPGTRLTVL.

To note about this clonotype: Sequence at one end of the junction differs from germline and may be a read error. The chain links TRBV12-3 or TRBV12-4 to TRBJ2-5; TRBD2 might be the D (5 bases). This CDR3 is built from 13 residues. CDR3 protein: CASSLVQVEAQYF. CDR3 coding DNA: TGCGCCAGCAGTTTGGTGCAGGTGGAGGCCCAGTACTTC.

Worth noting for this clonotype: This CDR3 fails to terminate in the conserved phenylalanine or tryptophan, so it likely reflects a read error. The chain recombines TRBV29-1 with TRBJ2-3; maybe TRBD2 (6 bases). From germline, CDR1 is SQVTM and CDR2 ANQGSEA. Trimming cost V 8 bases and J 2 bases, with 20 bases left between them. This CDR3 is 15 amino acids long. The CDR3 DNA follows: TGCAGCAATGAGGGCGGGGCCGGCATCACAGATACGCAGTATTTA. Encoded protein: CSNEGGAGITDTQYL.

This sequence joins TRBV5-4 and TRBJ2-5, with a weak D call TRBD2 (6 bases). The CDR3 is made up of 13 amino acids. Per germline, CDR1 SGHNT and CDR2 YYREEE (reference sequence). The V gene lost 4 bases and the J gene lost 6 bases, with 13 bases spanning the gap. In DNA form, the CDR3 reads TGTGCCAGCAGCCCGTCTAGCGTAAAGACCCAGTACTTC. Its protein is CASSPSSVKTQYF.

For this clonotype: The junction and the germline gene differ at one end; a read error may be behind it. J is TRBJ2-1 and V is TRBV4-2; D is perhaps TRBD2 (5 bases). This CDR3 spans 18 amino acids. Germline assignment: CDR1 LGHNA and CDR2 YNFKEQ. The DNA for the CDR3 is TGTGCCAGCAGTCAAGCGACTACCGGGCTCAGCTCCTACAATGAGCAGTTCTTC. This encodes CASSQATTGLSSYNEQFF.

With regard to this clonotype: A much more abundant neighbour one base away suggests this may be a read error. This chain joins TRBV5-1 and TRBJ2-7; D possibly corresponds to TRBD2 (8 bases). The germline V gene encodes CDR1 SGHRS and CDR2 YFSETQ. Trimming shortened V by 1 base and J by 6 bases, and 17 bases separated the two germline ends. The CDR3 sequence is 15 residues long. The CDR3 region has the DNA TGCGCCAGCAGCTTGATGGCAGGGGGGACTAGCGAGCAGTACTTC. Encoded protein: CASSLMAGGTSEQYF.

The CDR3 protein is CASSFETSGRGTDTQYF. The CDR3 bases are TGTGCCAGCTCATTCGAGACTAGCGGCAGAGGAACAGATACGCAGTATTTT. The V call is TRBV18, the J call TRBJ2-3; 9 bases agree with TRBD2. This CDR3 spans 17 amino acids. V trimming: 5 bases; J trimming: 3 bases; junction bases outside the gene matches: 12. CDR1 is KGHSH, CDR2 LQKENI, per germline.

This chain connects TRBV5-4 to TRBJ2-7; D gene unclear. CDR3 length equals 15 residues. CDR1 is SGHNT and CDR2 is YYREEE in the germline V gene (reference sequence). The ends were cut back, 1 base at V and 0 bases at J, with 11 bases in the middle. As DNA, the CDR3 is TGTGCCAGCAGCTTGATCGGTGGTCCCTCCTACGAGCAGTACTTC. This codes for CASSLIGGPSYEQYF.

This clonotype was found once. The chain carries TRBV12-3 or TRBV12-4 and TRBJ2-2; unclear D gene. V was cut by 2 bases and J by 1 base, with 2 bases left in between. This CDR3 comprises 13 residues. The CDR3 here is CASSLWNTGELFF. CDR3 DNA sequence: TGTGCCAGCAGTTTATGGAACACCGGGGAGCTGTTTTTT.

In its sample, this clonotype was seen once. A read error may account for a junction end that differs from germline. The chain combines TRBV7-8 with TRBJ2-5, with D tentatively TRBD1 (6 bases). CDR1 and CDR2 from the germline V gene are SGHVS and FQNEAQ. The CDR3 extends over 16 amino acids. CDR3 sequence (DNA): TGTGCCAGGAGCTTGGTAACGACAGGCTTACAAGAGACCCACTACTTC. Translated, it gives CARSLVTTGLQETHYF. Based on the CDR3 plus reference TRBV7-8 and TRBJ2-5, the full variable domain is GAGVSQSPRYKVAKRGQDVALRCDPISGHVSLFWYQQALGQGPEFLTYFQNEAQLDKSGLPSDRFFAERPEGSVSTLKIQRTQQEDSAVYLCARSLVTTGLQETHYFGPGTRLLVL.

About this clonotype itself: At one of its ends the junction is not consistent with the germline gene, which may arise from a read error. The chain's CDR3 is CTISEASKDIKQFF. In nucleotides, the CDR3 is TGTACCATCAGTGAGGCTAGCAAGGACATTAAGCAGTTCTTC. This chain uses TRBV10-3 with TRBJ2-1; either TRBD1 or TRBD2 may fit D (5 bases each). Germline V gene sequence: CDR1 ENHRY, CDR2 SYGVKD. The length of the CDR3 is 14 residues.

Details on this clonotype: The junction does not match germline at one end; this may be a read error. The V call is TRBV5-1, the J call TRBJ2-1, with 8 bases identical to TRBD1. This CDR3 is 15 amino acids long. Germline V gene data show CDR1 as SGHRS and CDR2 as YFSETQ. The CDR3 protein is CANSLGTGSYNEQFF. The CDR3, as DNA: TGCGCCAACAGCTTGGGGACAGGATCCTACAATGAGCAGTTCTTC. The variable domain in full, completed from reference TRBV5-1 and TRBJ2-1, reads KAGVTQTPRYLIKTRGQQVTLSCSPISGHRSVSWYQQTPGQGLQFLFEYFSETQRNKGNFPGRFSGRQFSNSRSEMNVSTLELGDSALYLCANSLGTGSYNEQFFGPGTRLTVL.

On this clonotype: Germline is not matched at one junction end, which may reflect a read error. This chain connects TRBV12-3 or TRBV12-4 to TRBJ2-1, with no clear D. This CDR3 has 11 amino acids. The CDR3 sequence: CAGSLMVKQFF. CDR3 DNA sequence: TGTGCCGGCAGTTTAATGGTTAAGCAGTTCTTC.